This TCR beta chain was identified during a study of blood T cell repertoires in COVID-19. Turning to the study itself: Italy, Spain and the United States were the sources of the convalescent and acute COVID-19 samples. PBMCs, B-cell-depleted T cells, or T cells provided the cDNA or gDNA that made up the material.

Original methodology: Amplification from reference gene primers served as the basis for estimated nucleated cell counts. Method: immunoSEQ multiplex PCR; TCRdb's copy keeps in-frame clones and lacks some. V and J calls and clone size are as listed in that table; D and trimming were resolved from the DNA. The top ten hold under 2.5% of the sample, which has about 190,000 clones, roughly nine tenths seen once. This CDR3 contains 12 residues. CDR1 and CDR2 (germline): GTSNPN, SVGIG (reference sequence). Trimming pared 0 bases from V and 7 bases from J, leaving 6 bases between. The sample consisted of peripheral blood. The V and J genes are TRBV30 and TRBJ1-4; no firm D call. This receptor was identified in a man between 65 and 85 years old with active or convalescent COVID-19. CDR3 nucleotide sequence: TGTGCCTGGAGTGTTGTCGGTGAAAAACTGTTTTTT. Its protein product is CAWSVVGEKLFF. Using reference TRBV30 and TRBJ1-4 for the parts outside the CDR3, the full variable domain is SQTIHQWPATLVQPVGSPLSLECTVEGTSNPNLYWYRQAAGRGLQLLFYSVGIGQISSEVPQNLSASRPQDRQFILSSKKLLLSDSGFYLCAWSVVGEKLFFGSGTQLSVL.